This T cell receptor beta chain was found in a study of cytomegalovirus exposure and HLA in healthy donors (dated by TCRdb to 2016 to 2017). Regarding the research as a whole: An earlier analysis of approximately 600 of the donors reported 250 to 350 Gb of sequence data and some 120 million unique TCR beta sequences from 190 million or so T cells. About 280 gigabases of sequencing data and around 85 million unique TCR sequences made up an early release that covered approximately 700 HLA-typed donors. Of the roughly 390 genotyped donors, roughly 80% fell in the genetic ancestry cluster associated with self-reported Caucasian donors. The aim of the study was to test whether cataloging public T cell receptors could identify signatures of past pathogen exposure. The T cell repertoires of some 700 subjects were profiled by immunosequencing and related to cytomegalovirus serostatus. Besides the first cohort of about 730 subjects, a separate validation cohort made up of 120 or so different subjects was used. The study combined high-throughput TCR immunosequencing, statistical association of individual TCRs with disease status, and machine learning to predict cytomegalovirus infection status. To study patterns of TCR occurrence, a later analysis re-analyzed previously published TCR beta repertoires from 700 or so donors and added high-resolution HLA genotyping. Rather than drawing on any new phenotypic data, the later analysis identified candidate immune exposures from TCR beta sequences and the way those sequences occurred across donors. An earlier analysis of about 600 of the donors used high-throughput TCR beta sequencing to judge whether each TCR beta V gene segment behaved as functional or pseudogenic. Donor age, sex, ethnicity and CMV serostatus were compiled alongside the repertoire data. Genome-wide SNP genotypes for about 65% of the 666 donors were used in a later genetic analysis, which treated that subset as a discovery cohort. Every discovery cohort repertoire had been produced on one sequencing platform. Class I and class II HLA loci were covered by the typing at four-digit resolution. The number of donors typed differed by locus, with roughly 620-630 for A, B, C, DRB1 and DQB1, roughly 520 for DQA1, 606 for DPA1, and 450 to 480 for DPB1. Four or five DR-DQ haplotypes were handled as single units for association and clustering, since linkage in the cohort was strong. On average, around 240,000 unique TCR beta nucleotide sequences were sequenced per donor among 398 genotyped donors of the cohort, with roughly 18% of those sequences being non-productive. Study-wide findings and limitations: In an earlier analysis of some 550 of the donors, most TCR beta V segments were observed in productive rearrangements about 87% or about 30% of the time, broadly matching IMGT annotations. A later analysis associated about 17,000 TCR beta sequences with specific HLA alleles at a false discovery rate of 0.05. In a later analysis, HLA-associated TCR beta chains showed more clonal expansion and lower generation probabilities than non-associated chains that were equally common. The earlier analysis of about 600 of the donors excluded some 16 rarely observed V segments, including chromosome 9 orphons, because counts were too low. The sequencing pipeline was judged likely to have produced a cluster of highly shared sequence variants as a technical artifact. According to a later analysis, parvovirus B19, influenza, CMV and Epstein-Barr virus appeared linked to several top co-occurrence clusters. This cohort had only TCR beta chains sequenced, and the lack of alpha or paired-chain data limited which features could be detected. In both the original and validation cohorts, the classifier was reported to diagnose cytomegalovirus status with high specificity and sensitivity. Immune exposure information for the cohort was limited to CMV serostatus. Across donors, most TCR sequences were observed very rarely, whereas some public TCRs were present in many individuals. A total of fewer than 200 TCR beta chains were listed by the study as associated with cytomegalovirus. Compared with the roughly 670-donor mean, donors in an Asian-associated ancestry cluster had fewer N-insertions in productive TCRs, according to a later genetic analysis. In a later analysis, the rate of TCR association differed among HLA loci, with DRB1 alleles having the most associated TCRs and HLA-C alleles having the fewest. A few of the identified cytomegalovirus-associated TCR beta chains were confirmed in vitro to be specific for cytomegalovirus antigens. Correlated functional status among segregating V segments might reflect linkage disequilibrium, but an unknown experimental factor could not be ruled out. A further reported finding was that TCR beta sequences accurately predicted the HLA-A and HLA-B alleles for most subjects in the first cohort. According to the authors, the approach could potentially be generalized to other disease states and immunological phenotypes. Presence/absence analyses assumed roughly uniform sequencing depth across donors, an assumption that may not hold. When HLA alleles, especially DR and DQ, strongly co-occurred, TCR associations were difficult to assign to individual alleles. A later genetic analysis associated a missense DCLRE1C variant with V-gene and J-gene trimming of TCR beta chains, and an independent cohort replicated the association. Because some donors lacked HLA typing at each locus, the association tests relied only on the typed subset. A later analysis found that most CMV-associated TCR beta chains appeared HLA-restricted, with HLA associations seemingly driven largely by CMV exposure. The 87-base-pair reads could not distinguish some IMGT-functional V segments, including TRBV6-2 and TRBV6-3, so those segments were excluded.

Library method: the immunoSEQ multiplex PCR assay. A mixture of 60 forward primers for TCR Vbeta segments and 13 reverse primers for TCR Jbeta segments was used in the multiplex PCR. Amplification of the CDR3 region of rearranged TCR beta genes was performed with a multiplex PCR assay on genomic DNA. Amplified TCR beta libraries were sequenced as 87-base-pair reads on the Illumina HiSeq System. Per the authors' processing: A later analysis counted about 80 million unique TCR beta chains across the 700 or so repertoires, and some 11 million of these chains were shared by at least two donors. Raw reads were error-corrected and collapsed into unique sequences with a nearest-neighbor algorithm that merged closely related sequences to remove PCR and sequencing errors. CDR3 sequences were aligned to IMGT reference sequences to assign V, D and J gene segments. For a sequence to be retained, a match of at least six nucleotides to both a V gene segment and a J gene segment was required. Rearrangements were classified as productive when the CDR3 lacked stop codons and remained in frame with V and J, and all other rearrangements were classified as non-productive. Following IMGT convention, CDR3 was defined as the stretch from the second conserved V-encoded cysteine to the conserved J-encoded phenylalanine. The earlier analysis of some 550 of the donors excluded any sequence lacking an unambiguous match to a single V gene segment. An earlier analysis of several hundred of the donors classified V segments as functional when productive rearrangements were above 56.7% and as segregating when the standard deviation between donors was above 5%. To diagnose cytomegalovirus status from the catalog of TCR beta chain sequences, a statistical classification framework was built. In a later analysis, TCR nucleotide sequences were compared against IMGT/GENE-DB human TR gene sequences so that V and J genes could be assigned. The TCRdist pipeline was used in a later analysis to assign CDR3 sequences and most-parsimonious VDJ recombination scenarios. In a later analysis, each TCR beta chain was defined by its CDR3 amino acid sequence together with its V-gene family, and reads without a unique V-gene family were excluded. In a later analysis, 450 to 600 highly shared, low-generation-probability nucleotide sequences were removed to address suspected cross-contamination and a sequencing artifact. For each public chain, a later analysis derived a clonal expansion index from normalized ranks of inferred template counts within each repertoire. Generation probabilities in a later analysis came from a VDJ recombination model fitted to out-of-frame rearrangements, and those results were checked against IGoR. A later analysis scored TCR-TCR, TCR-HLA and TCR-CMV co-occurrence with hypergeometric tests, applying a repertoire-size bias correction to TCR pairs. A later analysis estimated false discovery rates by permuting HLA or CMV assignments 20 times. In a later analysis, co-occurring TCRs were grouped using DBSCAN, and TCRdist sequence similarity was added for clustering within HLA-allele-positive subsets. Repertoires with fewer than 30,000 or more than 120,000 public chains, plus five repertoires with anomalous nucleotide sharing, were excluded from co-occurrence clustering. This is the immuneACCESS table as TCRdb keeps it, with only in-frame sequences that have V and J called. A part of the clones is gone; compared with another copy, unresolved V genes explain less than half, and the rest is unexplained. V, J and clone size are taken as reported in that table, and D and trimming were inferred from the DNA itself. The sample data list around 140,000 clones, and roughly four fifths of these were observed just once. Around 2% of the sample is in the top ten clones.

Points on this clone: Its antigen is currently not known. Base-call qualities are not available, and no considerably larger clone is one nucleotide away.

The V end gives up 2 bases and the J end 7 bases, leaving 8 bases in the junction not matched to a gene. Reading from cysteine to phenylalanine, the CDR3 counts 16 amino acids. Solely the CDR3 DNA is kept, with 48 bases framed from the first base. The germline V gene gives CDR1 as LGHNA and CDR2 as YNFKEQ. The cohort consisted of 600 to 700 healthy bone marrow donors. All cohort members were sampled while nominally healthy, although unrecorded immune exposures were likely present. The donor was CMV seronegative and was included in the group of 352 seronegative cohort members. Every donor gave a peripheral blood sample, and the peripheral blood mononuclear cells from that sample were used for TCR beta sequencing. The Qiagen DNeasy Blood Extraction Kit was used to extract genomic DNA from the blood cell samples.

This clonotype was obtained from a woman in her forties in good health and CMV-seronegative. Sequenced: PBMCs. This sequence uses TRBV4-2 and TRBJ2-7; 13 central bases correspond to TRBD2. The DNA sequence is TGTGCCAGCAGCCAACTCTCCGGGACTAGCGGGGTTGAGCAGTACTTC. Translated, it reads CASSQLSGTSGVEQYF.